The entry that follows covers one T cell receptor beta chain sequence. Additional DNA sequences in this sample encode the identical CDR3. CDR3 length: 14 amino acids. Germline CDR1 and CDR2: LNHDA and SQIVND (reference sequence). Trimming cost V 5 bases and J 4 bases; bases outside gene matches: 3. TCRdb's table, derived via immunoSEQ multiplex PCR, lists solely in-frame clones and lacks some. The table lists fewer than 300,000 clones, approximately 90% of them singletons, with about 1% in the top ten. The record originates from a study of blood T cell repertoires in COVID-19. The rearrangement uses TRBV19 and TRBJ1-5; 9 nucleotides match TRBD1. Specimen: peripheral blood. The sequence was collected from a woman aged 40 to 55 who had recovered from COVID-19. CDR3 sequence reads: CASSPGQGNQPQHF. The CDR3 DNA sequence: TGTGCCAGTAGTCCCGGACAGGGGAATCAGCCCCAGCATTTT. Using reference TRBV19 and TRBJ1-5 for the parts outside the CDR3, the full variable domain is DGGITQSPKYLFRKEGQNVTLSCEQNLNHDAMYWYRQDPGQGLRLIYYSQIVNDFQKGDIAEGYSVSREKKESFPLTVTSAQKNPTAFYLCASSPGQGNQPQHFGDGTRLSIL.